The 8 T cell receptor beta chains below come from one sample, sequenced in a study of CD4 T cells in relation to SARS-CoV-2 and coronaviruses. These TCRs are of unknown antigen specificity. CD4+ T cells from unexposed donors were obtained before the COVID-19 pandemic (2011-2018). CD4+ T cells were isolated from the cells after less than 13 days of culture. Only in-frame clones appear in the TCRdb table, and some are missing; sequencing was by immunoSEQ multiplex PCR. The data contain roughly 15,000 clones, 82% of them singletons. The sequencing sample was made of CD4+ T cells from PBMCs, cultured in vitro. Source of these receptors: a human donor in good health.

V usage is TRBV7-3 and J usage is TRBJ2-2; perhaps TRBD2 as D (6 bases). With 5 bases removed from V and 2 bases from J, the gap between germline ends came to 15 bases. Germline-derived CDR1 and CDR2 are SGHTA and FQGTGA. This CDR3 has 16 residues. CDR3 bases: TGTGCCAGCAGCCCTAAAGCTGGACTAAACACCGGGGAGCTGTTTTTT. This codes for CASSPKAGLNTGELFF.

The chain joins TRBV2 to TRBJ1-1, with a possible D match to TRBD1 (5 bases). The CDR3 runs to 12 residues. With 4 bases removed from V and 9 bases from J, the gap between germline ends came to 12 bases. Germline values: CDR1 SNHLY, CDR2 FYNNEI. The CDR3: CASSGIGVKAFF. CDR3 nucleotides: TGTGCCAGCAGTGGTATAGGGGTTAAAGCTTTCTTT.

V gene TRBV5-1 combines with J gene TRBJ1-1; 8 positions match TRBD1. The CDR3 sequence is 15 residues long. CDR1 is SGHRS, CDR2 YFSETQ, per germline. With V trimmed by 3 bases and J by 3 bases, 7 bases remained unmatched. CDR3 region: CASSWAGGADTEAFF. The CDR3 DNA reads TGCGCCAGCAGCTGGGCAGGGGGCGCGGACACTGAAGCTTTCTTT. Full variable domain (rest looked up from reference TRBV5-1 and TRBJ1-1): KAGVTQTPRYLIKTRGQQVTLSCSPISGHRSVSWYQQTPGQGLQFLFEYFSETQRNKGNFPGRFSGRQFSNSRSEMNVSTLELGDSALYLCASSWAGGADTEAFFGQGTRLTVV.

The DNA of the CDR3 is TGTGCCAGTAGTAGCTACAGGGGGCTGGGTCACGAGCAGTACTTC. This gives the protein CASSSYRGLGHEQYF. The rearrangement uses TRBV19 and TRBJ2-7, with TRBD1 matching 9 bases. The trim removed 4 bases at V and 5 bases at J, leaving 9 bases unmatched. Germline loops: CDR1 LNHDA, CDR2 SQIVND (reference sequence). CDR3 size: 15 residues.

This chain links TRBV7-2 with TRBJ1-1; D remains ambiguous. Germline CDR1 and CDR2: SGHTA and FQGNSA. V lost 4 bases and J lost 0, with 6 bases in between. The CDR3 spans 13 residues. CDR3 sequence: CASSSLMNTEAFF. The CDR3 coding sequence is TGTGCCAGCAGCTCCCTGATGAACACTGAAGCTTTCTTT. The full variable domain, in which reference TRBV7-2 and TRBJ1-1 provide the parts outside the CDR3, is GAGVSQSPSNKVTEKGKDVELRCDPISGHTALYWYRQSLGQGLEFLIYFQGNSAPDKSGLPSDRFSAERTGGSVSTLTIQRTQQEDSAVYLCASSSLMNTEAFFGQGTRLTVV.

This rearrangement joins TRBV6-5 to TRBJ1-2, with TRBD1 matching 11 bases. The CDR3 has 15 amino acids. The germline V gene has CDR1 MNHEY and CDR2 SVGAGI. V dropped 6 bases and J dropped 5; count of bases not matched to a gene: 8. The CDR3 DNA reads TGTGCCAGCAGCTTCCGGGACAGGGGGGGTTATGGCTACACCTTC. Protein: CASSFRDRGGYGYTF.

This CDR3 reads CASSRGDTEAFF. Written as DNA, the CDR3 is TGTGCCAGCAGCCGGGGGGACACTGAAGCTTTCTTT. The chain recombines TRBV12-3 or TRBV12-4 with TRBJ1-1, with D perhaps TRBD1 (5 bases). The CDR3 has 12 residues. V was trimmed by 6 bases and J by 3 bases, leaving 8 bases between them.

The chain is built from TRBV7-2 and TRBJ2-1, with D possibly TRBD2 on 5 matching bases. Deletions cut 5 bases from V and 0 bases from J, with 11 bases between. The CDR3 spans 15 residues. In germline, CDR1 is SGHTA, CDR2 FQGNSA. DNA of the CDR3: TGTGCCAGCAGCCCAGCGGCTAGCTCCTACAATGAGCAGTTCTTC. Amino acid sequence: CASSPAASSYNEQFF.